Included here is one T cell receptor beta chain sequence, with context. Antigen unknown. Just one base apart from a much larger clone, this may be a read error. The sample is drawn from a study of CD8 T cells in ankylosing spondylitis. Study outcomes and limitations: Disease-linked clones bore a CD8+ phenotype and were relatively rare in peripheral blood. Matched ankylosing spondylitis synovial fluid reportedly showed significant enrichment of disease-linked clones.

In TCRdb, the 5' RACE reads were re-called with MiXCR into one record per CDR3 protein. The data show under 150,000 distinct CDR3 sequences, with about a tenth seen just once and approximately 3.6% held by the top ten. This TCR came from a male donor with ankylosing spondylitis or in good health (not recorded which). Sequencing used blood, either unsorted or a sorted T cell fraction (not recorded which).

The CDR3: CSAQRESSYNEEFF. The DNA of the CDR3 is TGCAGTGCTCAGCGGGAGAGCTCCTACAATGAGGAGTTCTTC. The J gene is TRBJ2-1, the V gene TRBV20-1, with 8 positions matching TRBD2. This CDR3 spans 14 amino acids. In germline, CDR1 is DFQATT, CDR2 SNEGSKA (reference sequence).